The text below deals with one T cell receptor (beta chain). Germline loops: CDR1 ENHRY, CDR2 SYGVKD. Trimming left V 2 bases short and J 1 base short, with 8 bases between. The length of the CDR3 is 14 residues. The protocol was immunoSEQ multiplex PCR, while the TCRdb copy is restricted to in-frame clones and leaves out a portion. The sample lists about 180,000 clones, 88% occurring once. These data come from a study of blood T cell repertoires in COVID-19. Across the whole study: Sources were T cells, B-cell-depleted T cells, or PBMCs; the material itself was cDNA or gDNA.

The study recruited people aged about 18 to 95 years across approximately 23 US areas. Participant-reported clinical history was the basis for cohort assignment. The V and J genes are TRBV10-3 and TRBJ1-1; possibly TRBD1 for D (5 bases). This TCR was recovered from a woman between 18 and 30 years old who had recovered from COVID-19. Input material: PBMCs or T cells enriched from blood (not recorded which). CDR3 bases: TGTGCCATCAGTGAGGGGGCGACGAACACTGAAGCTTTCTTT. This codes for CAISEGATNTEAFF.